The rows below give T cell receptor beta chains drawn from one sample of a study of a mutant IDH1 vaccine in newly diagnosed glioma. These receptors' antigens are unknown. Only in-frame clones appear in the TCRdb table, and some are missing; sequencing was by immunoSEQ multiplex PCR. The sample holds about 51,000 clones, around 80% seen once. This sample comprised PBMCs, obtained from a glioma patient whose treatment included an IDH1 peptide vaccine. These receptor sequences come from a woman between 40 and 55 years old with glioma. Both conserved end residues are part of each CDR3. D genes are given only for firm matches. Clone sizes are given selectively: once, few, many, or a class where the clone is expanded.

length: 15; J: TRBJ2-7; size: -; D: TRBD1; V: TRBV27; CDR3: CASTGWTGLSYEQYF; DNA: TGTGCCAGCACCGGTTGGACAGGACTCTCCTACGAGCAGTACTTC
length: 12; J: TRBJ2-5; size: few; D: -; V: TRBV5-1; CDR3: CASSAGSETQYF; DNA: TGCGCCAGCAGCGCAGGGTCAGAGACCCAGTACTTC
length: 21; J: TRBJ2-2; size: -; D: -; V: TRBV30; CDR3: CAWRGGRGGGQTRWGTGELFF; DNA: TGTGCCTGGAGGGGGGGAAGAGGAGGCGGGCAAACCCGGTGGGGCACCGGGGAGCTGTTTTTT
length: 15; J: TRBJ2-7; size: -; D: -; V: TRBV7-2; CDR3: CASSPPREGRYEQYF; DNA: TGTGCCAGCAGCCCGCCCAGGGAAGGGCGCTACGAGCAGTACTTC
length: 15; J: TRBJ1-1; size: medium-sized; D: TRBD1; V: TRBV5-5; CDR3: CASSGDRGIGTEAFF; DNA: TGTGCCAGCAGCGGAGACAGGGGGATCGGCACTGAAGCTTTCTTT
length: 13; J: TRBJ1-5; size: few; D: TRBD1; V: TRBV6-5; CDR3: CASRGQGNQPQHF; DNA: TGTGCCAGCAGGGGACAGGGGAATCAGCCCCAGCATTTT
length: 15; J: TRBJ1-3; size: -; D: TRBD1; V: TRBV6-5; CDR3: CASSPVGQGRNTIYF; DNA: TGTGCCAGCAGCCCCGTGGGACAGGGAAGAAACACCATATATTTT
length: 13; J: TRBJ1-5; size: -; D: -; V: TRBV29-1; CDR3: CSVEGVGNQPQHF; DNA: TGCAGCGTTGAAGGGGTTGGCAATCAGCCCCAGCATTTT
length: 10; J: TRBJ2-7; size: -; D: TRBD1; V: TRBV5-4; CDR3: CASSLQGKYF; DNA: TGTGCCAGCAGCCTACAGGGGAAGTACTTC
length: 15; J: TRBJ2-5; size: -; D: -; V: TRBV5-1; CDR3: CASSSGRGASETQYF; DNA: TGCGCCAGCAGCTCCGGGCGGGGAGCGTCAGAGACCCAGTACTTC
length: 12; J: TRBJ2-5; size: -; D: -; V: TRBV6-1; CDR3: CASSERGETQYF; DNA: TGTGCCAGCAGTGAAAGGGGGGAGACCCAGTACTTC
length: 13; J: TRBJ2-7; size: -; D: -; V: TRBV11-2; CDR3: CASRGVGRAEQYF; DNA: TGTGCCAGCAGAGGAGTCGGCAGGGCCGAGCAGTACTTC
length: 14; J: TRBJ2-5; size: -; D: -; V: TRBV19; CDR3: CASSIGPSQETQYF; DNA: TGTGCCAGTAGTATTGGACCTTCCCAAGAGACCCAGTACTTC
length: 14; J: TRBJ1-1; size: -; D: -; V: TRBV30; CDR3: CAWFSGRGRSEAFF; DNA: TGTGCCTGGTTCTCAGGGAGGGGAAGATCTGAAGCTTTCTTT
length: 19; J: TRBJ2-6; size: -; D: -; V: TRBV11-2; CDR3: CASSLGGFLRSSGANVLTF; DNA: TGTGCCAGCAGCTTGGGAGGCTTCCTTCGGAGCTCTGGGGCCAACGTCCTGACTTTC
length: 14; J: TRBJ1-2; size: -; D: -; V: TRBV7-2; CDR3: CASSLGGDNYGYTF; DNA: TGTGCCAGCAGCTTAGGAGGGGACAACTATGGCTACACCTTC
length: 14; J: TRBJ1-3; size: once; D: -; V: TRBV6-5; CDR3: CASSYSGFGNTIYF; DNA: TGTGCCAGCAGTTACTCAGGGTTCGGAAACACCATATATTTT
length: 14; J: TRBJ1-5; size: few; D: TRBD1; V: TRBV7-9; CDR3: CARRQGLCNQPQHF; DNA: TGTGCCAGGAGACAGGGCTTATGCAATCAGCCCCAGCATTTT
length: 12; J: TRBJ2-5; size: -; D: -; V: TRBV10-3; CDR3: CAASGAQETQYF; DNA: TGTGCCGCCTCCGGGGCCCAAGAGACCCAGTACTTC
length: 16; J: TRBJ2-2; size: -; D: -; V: TRBV6-1; CDR3: CASSEAPGVTTGELFF; DNA: TGTGCCAGCAGTGAAGCGCCAGGGGTTACCACCGGGGAGCTGTTTTTT
length: 16; J: TRBJ1-5; size: few; D: -; V: TRBV27; CDR3: CASSPRTPDSGQPQHF; DNA: TGTGCCAGCAGTCCGCGGACGCCGGATTCGGGTCAGCCCCAGCATTTT
length: 12; J: TRBJ2-1; size: -; D: -; V: TRBV27; CDR3: CASRTTYNEQFF; DNA: TGTGCCAGCAGGACGACCTACAATGAGCAGTTCTTC
length: 12; J: TRBJ2-3; size: -; D: -; V: TRBV11-2; CDR3: CASSSSPDTQYF; DNA: TGTGCCAGCAGCTCCAGTCCAGATACGCAGTATTTT
length: 14; J: TRBJ2-2; size: -; D: -; V: TRBV5-6; CDR3: CASSPPWTLGELFF; DNA: TGTGCCAGCAGCCCACCGTGGACACTCGGGGAGCTGTTTTTT
length: 15; J: TRBJ2-2; size: -; D: -; V: TRBV13; CDR3: CASSLIGPDPGELFF; DNA: TGTGCCAGCAGCTTAATAGGGCCCGATCCCGGGGAGCTGTTTTTT
length: 15; J: TRBJ1-5; size: -; D: -; V: TRBV6-1; CDR3: CASSEEGGPPQPQHF; DNA: TGTGCCAGCAGTGAAGAAGGGGGACCCCCGCAGCCCCAGCATTTT
length: 16; J: TRBJ1-2; size: -; D: TRBD1; V: TRBV27; CDR3: CASSLAAGGANYGYTF; DNA: TGTGCCAGCAGTTTAGCTGCAGGGGGAGCTAACTATGGCTACACCTTC
length: 15; J: TRBJ1-4; size: -; D: TRBD1; V: TRBV5-6; CDR3: CASSWDRTSNEKLFF; DNA: TGTGCCAGCAGCTGGGACAGGACCTCTAATGAAAAACTGTTTTTT